This T cell receptor beta chain was identified during a study of shared clonotypes between healthy human individuals. General study results and limits: On the whole, naive subsets had larger estimated richness than memory subsets had.

To note about this clone: The antigen remains unidentified.

V lost 10 bases to trimming and J lost 2 bases; unmatched junction nucleotides: 8. The germline gives CDR1 ENHRY, CDR2 SYGVKD. The CDR3 is 13 residues long. Researchers partitioned CD4+ cells into CD45RA+ naive and CD45RA-negative memory subsets. Sorted-subset replicate PCR reactions were performed with approximately 190 ng DNA, corresponding to tens of thousands of T cell genomes. Sequencing was performed with immunoSEQ multiplex PCR; in TCRdb, only in-frame clones are kept and a portion is missing. The table lists around 2.3 million clones, approximately 94% of them singletons. The source material was naive CD4+ T cells sorted from blood. Subset defined: CD45RA+ positively selected. V gene TRBV10-3 combines with J gene TRBJ2-7, with TRBD1 matching over 7 bases. The sequence was obtained from a man aged 18 to 30 in good health. CDR3: CATLDRAPYEQYF. In nucleotides, the CDR3 is TGTGCCACCCTAGACAGGGCTCCCTACGAGCAGTACTTC.